These 9 T cell receptor beta chains were all obtained from the same sample, sequenced in a study of CD8 T cells in Susac syndrome. Random hexamers primed reverse transcription of roughly 0.5 to 1 ug RNA. TCRdb processed the immunoSEQ multiplex PCR reads anew with MiXCR; each CDR3 protein has one entry. In the table there are more than 100,000 distinct CDR3 sequences, roughly 94% of which are singletons. The sequencing sample was made of CD8+ T cells from PBMCs. These receptors all come from a human donor with Susac syndrome.

V is TRBV19 and J is TRBJ2-1; the D gene is possibly TRBD2 (6 bases). V was trimmed by 10 bases and J by 9 bases, leaving 19 bases between them. Germline assignment: CDR1 LNHDA and CDR2 SQIVND (reference sequence). CDR3 length: 13 amino acids. CDR3 in amino acids: CATLPGGGGEQFF. The CDR3 DNA reads as TGTGCCACTCTCCCCGGGGGTGGGGGTGAGCAGTTCTTC. Drawing the rest from reference TRBV19 and TRBJ2-1, the complete variable domain is DGGITQSPKYLFRKEGQNVTLSCEQNLNHDAMYWYRQDPGQGLRLIYYSQIVNDFQKGDIAEGYSVSREKKESFPLTVTSAQKNPTAFYLCATLPGGGGEQFFGPGTRLTVL.

Only one count was recorded for this clonotype. The genes are TRBV5-5 and TRBJ2-5, with D uncertain. V dropped 2 bases and J dropped 0 bases, with 8 bases sitting between them. Germline assignment: CDR1 SGHKS and CDR2 YYEKEE (reference sequence). This CDR3 spans 14 amino acids. The DNA for the CDR3 is TGTGCCAGCAGCTTAGGACGCCACCAAGAGACCCAGTACTTC. Translated: CASSLGRHQETQYF.

J is TRBJ2-1 and V is TRBV7-2; D is possibly TRBD2 (5 bases). The V gene lost 4 bases and the J gene lost 6 bases, with 10 bases spanning the gap. Germline V lookup: CDR1 SGHTA, CDR2 FQGNSA. This CDR3 has 13 residues. Here the CDR3 reads CASSSLTSNEQFF. The CDR3 nucleotides are TGTGCCAGCAGCTCCTTAACTAGCAATGAGCAGTTCTTC.

V usage is TRBV3-1 and J usage is TRBJ2-1; no clear D gene. The V gene lost 4 bases and the J gene lost 7 bases, with 8 bases spanning the gap. Germline CDR1 is LGHDT and CDR2 is YNNKEL (reference sequence). The CDR3 covers 12 residues. The CDR3 DNA follows: TGTGCCAGCAGCCTTAGGGTTAATGAGCAGTTCTTC. This encodes CASSLRVNEQFF.

The chain couples TRBV27 to TRBJ1-2; D unclear. This CDR3 comprises 12 residues. CDR1 and CDR2 from the germline V gene are MNHEY and SMNVEV (reference sequence). V dropped 4 bases and J dropped 5 bases, with 8 bases sitting between them. The CDR3 is CASSSDFYGYTF. The CDR3 bases are TGTGCCAGCAGTTCCGACTTTTATGGCTACACCTTC.

The chain couples TRBV9 to TRBJ2-5; D call uncertain. Germline V gene lookup returns CDR1 SGDLS and CDR2 YYNGEE. The CDR3 extends over 15 amino acids. V was cut by 0 bases and J by 1 base, with 10 bases left in between. Here the CDR3 DNA reads TGTGCCAGCAGCGTAGTAGCCGGACGCCAAGAGACCCAGTACTTC. It encodes CASSVVAGRQETQYF.

The rearrangement joins TRBV20-1 to TRBJ1-3; D remains ambiguous. Deletions cut 6 bases from V and 2 bases from J, with 11 bases between. Germline CDR1 and CDR2: DFQATT and SNEGSKA (reference sequence). The CDR3 has 13 amino acids. CDR3 region: CSARGRAGNTIYF. CDR3 sequence (DNA): TGCAGTGCCCGAGGGAGGGCTGGAAACACCATATATTTT.

J is TRBJ2-7 and V is TRBV29-1, with TRBD1 as a possible D gene (5 bases). The CDR3 consists of 12 residues. Germline loops: CDR1 SQVTM, CDR2 ANQGSEA. The V end lost 2 bases, the J end lost 3 bases, and 8 bases lay between the germline ends. CDR3 in amino acids: CSVEIQGYEQYF. The CDR3 bases are TGCAGCGTTGAAATCCAGGGCTACGAGCAGTACTTC.

This clonotype was counted a few times. The chain employs TRBV14 and TRBJ2-7; tentatively, D is TRBD1 or TRBD2 (6 bases each). V lost 1 base to trimming and J lost 6 bases, with 10 bases between them. Germline V CDR1 and CDR2: SGHDN, FVKESK. The CDR3 is 13 residues long. Written as DNA, the CDR3 is TGTGCCAGCAGCCAAGGGTCGGGGGCCGAGCAGTACTTC. Amino acid sequence: CASSQGSGAEQYF.